This T cell receptor (beta chain) was recovered during a study of memory CD4+ T cells and cytomegalovirus serostatus. Findings and limits, study-wide: Suggested: most of the CMV-linked TCR signature lies in CD4+ memory cells.

As processed by the authors: Out-of-frame sequences were removed, leaving around 2,000,000 distinct TCRbeta sequences. Sequencing used immunoSEQ multiplex PCR; TCRdb keeps in-frame clones, though not all of them. Clone size and V and J calls were adopted from that table, with D and trimming inferred from the DNA. Of almost 45,000 clones in the sample, about 79% are singletons; the top ten hold 1% to 1.3%. On this clone itself: Its antigen is unknown.

The CDR3 has 13 residues. Germline trimming cut 8 bases from V and 5 bases from J; bases unmatched to any gene: 9. In germline, CDR1 is GTSNPN, CDR2 SVGIG (reference sequence). The sort gate was single viable CD3+CD4+CD8-CD45RO+ cells for memory CD4+ T cells. Total CD4+ T cells were enriched by CD4 positive selection. This TCR derives from an adult in good health and CMV-seronegative. This chain joins TRBV30 and TRBJ1-1; 9 positions match TRBD1. The sample comprised memory CD4+ T cells from blood. The CDR3 protein is CAGQGKGSTEAFF. The CDR3 DNA reads TGTGCCGGACAGGGGAAAGGAAGTACTGAAGCTTTCTTT.